Listed here is a single T cell receptor (beta chain). Produced via immunoSEQ multiplex PCR; TCRdb's table is partial and in-frame only. Among around 83,000 clones listed, around 94% were seen once. This CDR3 comprises 14 residues. Germline loops: CDR1 MNHEY, CDR2 SVGAGI. Trimming removed 6 bases from V and 3 bases from J, with 11 bases in between. The data stem from a study of technical replicates of blood from a few donors. The sequence was obtained from a human donor in good health. The V gene is TRBV6-5, the J gene TRBJ2-2, with a possible D match to TRBD1 (5 bases). The sequenced sample was T cells isolated from PBMCs. For the CDR3, the DNA is TGTGCCAGCAGCCCGACGACAGACACCGGGGAGCTGTTTTTT. Translation: CASSPTTDTGELFF.